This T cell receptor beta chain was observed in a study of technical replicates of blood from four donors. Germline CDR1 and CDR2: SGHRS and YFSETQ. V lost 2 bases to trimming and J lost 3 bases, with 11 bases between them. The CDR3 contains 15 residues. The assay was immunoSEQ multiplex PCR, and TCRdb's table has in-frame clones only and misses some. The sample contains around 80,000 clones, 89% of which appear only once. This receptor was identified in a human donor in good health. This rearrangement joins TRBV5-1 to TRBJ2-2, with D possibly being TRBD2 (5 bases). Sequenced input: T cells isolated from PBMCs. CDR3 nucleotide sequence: TGCGCCAGCAGCTTAATGACCGGGGACACCGGGGAGCTGTTTTTT. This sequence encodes CASSLMTGDTGELFF.